The T cell receptor (beta chain) under discussion was sequenced for a study of blood T cell repertoires in COVID-19. On the study more broadly: Italy, Spain and the United States were the sources of the convalescent and acute COVID-19 samples. T cells, B-cell-depleted T cells, or PBMCs provided the cDNA or gDNA that served as material.

As handled by the study authors: Amplified reference gene primers provided the basis for estimating nucleated cell counts. Libraries were prepared by immunoSEQ multiplex PCR; TCRdb keeps only in-frame clonotypes and omits some of them. The V and J calls and clone size were taken over from that table, and D and trimming were inferred from the DNA. The sample lists tens of thousands of clones, 90% occurring once. The CDR3 is 13 residues long. Germline CDR1 is SGHNT and CDR2 is YENEEA. With 4 bases removed from V and 11 bases from J, the gap between germline ends came to 17 bases. Sequencing was done on a sample of peripheral blood. This rearrangement joins TRBV11-3 to TRBJ1-1, with a tentative D call TRBD1 (5 bases). The origin of this receptor is a woman aged 40 to 55 with active COVID-19. The CDR3: CASSSDTEFSAFF. The CDR3 nucleotides read TGTGCCAGCAGCTCGGACACTGAATTCTCGGCTTTCTTT.